This T cell receptor (beta chain) comes out of a study of technical replicates of blood from a few donors. Some clones are missing from TCRdb's copy, which holds only in-frame ones; the method was immunoSEQ multiplex PCR. The data show approximately 70,000 clones, with around 91% seen just once and under 0.5% held by the top ten. Sequenced input: T cells isolated from PBMCs. The sequence was collected from a human donor in good health.

CDR3 amino acids: CASSQDRGIAEKLFF. The CDR3 bases are TGCGCCAGCAGCCAGGACAGGGGGATTGCCGAAAAACTGTTTTTT. The chain recombines TRBV5-1 with TRBJ1-4, with TRBD1 identical over 10 bases. The length of the CDR3 is 15 residues. Trimming at V came to 4 bases and at J to 8 bases, leaving 8 bases not matched to a gene. Looked up from germline, CDR1 is SGHRS and CDR2 is YFSETQ.